This T cell receptor beta chain was identified during a study of CD8+ T cells in alopecia areata (dated by TCRdb to 2017 to 2018). A note on the overall study: The treated patients took part in an open-label pilot trial in which moderate-to-severe alopecia areata was treated with oral tofacitinib at 5 to 10 mg twice daily. Tofacitinib was given for 6 to 18 months, followed by 6 months of follow-up off drug to assess delayed response and recurrence. The SALT score, which quantifies the percentage of affected scalp surface area, was used to measure disease severity in treated patients. In both human patients and the C3H/HeJ mouse model, the study applied high-throughput TCRbeta sequencing to look at T cell clonal expansion in alopecia areata. Human TCRbeta sequencing covered scalp tissue and sorted CD4+ and CD8+ peripheral blood T cells from patchy and totalis/universalis alopecia areata patients and healthy controls. Patients on tofacitinib were biopsied at baseline and after 4 and 24 weeks of treatment, and several of the patients also had a later scalp biopsy. Scalp clonality was compared among normal scalp (n=4), patchy alopecia areata scalp (n=8), and alopecia totalis/universalis scalp (n=8). RNA came from the PAXgene miRNA kit for fixed scalp, the miRNeasy kit for PBMCs, and the RNeasy kit for mouse skin. immunoSEQ multiplex PCR using 35 Vbeta forward primers and 13 Jbeta reverse primers was used to amplify TCRbeta CDR3 regions.

Study-wide findings and limitations: TCR sequences shared between patients were less clear than in mice, possibly partly because of HLA diversity in the patient population. Because the treated cohort was small and had just a single nonresponder, larger studies are needed to establish links between baseline CD8+ expansion and response. Compared with normal scalp, lesional scalp, particularly in alopecia totalis/universalis, had higher clonality and more expanded CD8+ clones, which suggests antigenic drive. Resident alphabeta T cells in normal human skin are also sequenced, complicating scalp TCR repertoire analysis, unlike mouse skin dominated by gammadelta T cells. Tofacitinib significantly lowered scalp clonality and the number of expanded CD8+ clones among the top 100 scalp clones. Many expanded lesional clones were found to persist in scalp and blood during tofacitinib treatment, and relapse after treatment cessation may be partly explained by this persistence.

On this clone: Its antigen specificity is not known. Base qualities are not at hand, and no much larger clone is one base apart.

V lost 0 bases and J lost 2 bases, and the count of bases not matched to a germline gene is 13. Reading from cysteine to phenylalanine, the CDR3 counts 19 amino acids. Only the CDR3 DNA is retained, 57 bases long and in frame from the first base. From a lookup of the germline V gene, CDR1 and CDR2 are MGHRA and YSYEKL. Interpreted using the paper, the treatment or condition label stands for: oral pan-JAK inhibitor, 5-10 mg twice daily. From alopecia areata patients, peripheral blood was collected along with lesional scalp punch biopsies. PBMCs were isolated by density centrifugation and stained for CD3, CD4 and CD8, after which CD4+ and CD8+ T cells were sorted on a FACSAria. Library method: the immunoSEQ multiplex PCR assay. To provide template for TCR sequencing, every sample had RNA extracted and reverse transcribed into cDNA. SuperScript III was used for first-strand cDNA synthesis, primed with a 2:1 mix of oligo-dT and random hexamers. A synthetic immune receptor repertoire was used to gauge amplification bias, and whatever bias remained was removed computationally. As for how the authors treated the data: After raw reads were preprocessed to remove errors, the CDR3 was defined following IMGT conventions as running from the conserved cysteine to phenylalanine. Clonality was calculated as 1 minus Shannon entropy normalized by log2 of the number of productive unique TCRs. Whether each scalp clone was CD4 or CD8 was inferred by checking scalp TCRbeta sequences against the CD4 and CD8 repertoires from sorted blood. The table was pulled from immuneACCESS by TCRdb, which kept in-frame rearrangements only. Such tables lose some clones; where checked, under half of the loss comes from unresolved V genes, and the rest has no known cause. V and J calls and clone size follow that table, whereas D and trimming were derived from the DNA. The sample includes 200,000 or so clones, with over 40% observed a single time. 2% to 3% of the sample is taken by the ten largest.

This sample comprised CD4+ T cells sorted from blood, obtained at approximately week 36, from a patient treated with tofacitinib. The chain joins TRBV4-1 to TRBJ2-5; 9 central nucleotides agree with TRBD2. This receptor was identified in a human donor with alopecia areata. The sequence in DNA is TGCGCCAGCAGCCAAGATCGGGGGATAGCGGGAGTCCGGCAAGAGACCCAGTACTTC. It is translated as CASSQDRGIAGVRQETQYF.